These 17 T cell receptor beta chains were sequenced from one sample in a study of CD8 T cells in Susac syndrome. RNA was extracted with the RNeasy kit, and a quantity of 0.5 to 1 ug was reverse transcribed using random hexamers. TCRdb re-derived calls from the immunoSEQ multiplex PCR reads in MiXCR, one entry per CDR3 protein. This table has about 22,000 distinct CDR3 sequences, approximately 93% appearing once. Input material: CD8+ T cells from PBMCs. The receptors stem from a human donor in good health.

This sequence joins TRBV19 and TRBJ2-7, with TRBD2 as a possible D gene (5 bases). Germline V gene lookup returns CDR1 LNHDA and CDR2 SQIVND (reference sequence). The V end lost 3 bases, the J end lost 6 bases, and 12 bases lay between the germline ends. The CDR3 runs to 13 residues. DNA for the CDR3: TGTGCCAGTAGTATCGGGGTTAGTGGCGAGCAGTACTTC. Encoded protein: CASSIGVSGEQYF.

The chain is built from TRBV6-5 and TRBJ1-2; D unresolved. Germline CDR1 and CDR2: MNHEY and SVGAGI. The CDR3 extends over 13 amino acids. Trimming removed 0 bases from V and 10 bases from J, with 12 bases in between. The CDR3 DNA follows: TGTGCCAGCAGTTACTCTGGTGGGGTCTACTACACCTTC. The encoded protein is CASSYSGGVYYTF.

The V call is TRBV7-9, the J call TRBJ1-3, with no clear D. The length of the CDR3 is 12 residues. V lost 11 bases and J lost 4, with 12 bases in between. Germline CDR1 and CDR2: SEHNR and FQNEAQ (reference sequence). The CDR3 sequence: CAGDGRGNTIYF. The CDR3, as DNA: TGTGCCGGCGATGGTCGGGGAAACACCATATATTTT.

The chain has TRBV24-1 and TRBJ2-3; tentatively, D is TRBD1 (5 bases). CDR3 length: 16 amino acids. V was shortened by 3 bases and J by 0 bases, with 12 bases between the two germline ends. Germline lookup yields CDR1 KGHDR and CDR2 SFDVKD. The CDR3 DNA reads TGTGCCACCAGTGATGCTGACAGCGCTAGCACAGATACGCAGTATTTT. Amino acid sequence: CATSDADSASTDTQYF.

This clonotype was observed once. The chain is built from TRBV28 and TRBJ2-2; either TRBD1 or TRBD2 may supply D (5 bases each). Germline V gene sequence: CDR1 MDHEN, CDR2 SYDVKM. V lost 7 bases to trimming and J lost 0 bases, with 12 bases between them. The CDR3 spans 15 residues. CDR3 loop: CASTSGASNTGELFF. The CDR3 coding sequence is TGTGCCAGCACCTCCGGGGCCTCGAACACCGGGGAGCTGTTTTTT.

V usage is TRBV7-2 and J usage is TRBJ2-3; unclear D gene. There are 14 residues in the CDR3. Germline CDR1 reads SGHTA; CDR2 reads FQGNSA. Trimming pared 1 base from V and 3 bases from J, leaving 8 bases between. For the CDR3, the DNA is TGTGCCAGCAGCTTAGAGGACGGGACAGATACGCAGTATTTT. It encodes CASSLEDGTDTQYF.

The chain uses TRBV14 and TRBJ2-7; TRBD1 is a possible D gene (5 bases). Trimming pared 0 bases from V and 0 bases from J, leaving 15 bases between. This CDR3 contains 17 residues. Germline CDR1 reads SGHDN; CDR2 reads FVKESK. The chain's CDR3 is CASSQDSQGTASYEQYF. The DNA of the CDR3 is TGTGCCAGCAGCCAAGATTCCCAGGGAACCGCCTCCTACGAGCAGTACTTC.

The chain employs TRBV4-1 and TRBJ2-3; D possibly corresponds to TRBD2 (6 bases). The germline V gene has CDR1 MGHRA and CDR2 YSYEKL. Trimming removed 4 bases from V and 4 bases from J, with 15 bases in between. This CDR3 region has 15 residues. The CDR3, as DNA: TGCGCCAGCAGCCTTCCGGGACTGGCCCCAGATACGCAGTATTTT. Translation: CASSLPGLAPDTQYF.

The chain couples TRBV7-2 to TRBJ2-1; a weak D match, TRBD2 (6 bases). Germline V gene data show CDR1 as SGHTA and CDR2 as FQGNSA. CDR3 length equals 14 residues. Trimming removed 2 bases from V and 2 bases from J, with 7 bases in between. For the CDR3, the DNA is TGTGCCAGCAGCTTACGGGGGACCTACAATGAGCAGTTCTTC. This encodes CASSLRGTYNEQFF.

This clonotype was observed a handful of times. The chain recombines TRBV12-5 with TRBJ1-1; D is possibly TRBD1 (6 bases). Trimming left V 0 bases short and J 5 bases short, with 16 bases between. The CDR3 extends over 16 amino acids. CDR1 is LGHNT, CDR2 FRNRAP, per germline. CDR3 sequence (DNA): TGTGCTAGTGGTTTGGTACTAGGGGGTTTACGGACTGAAGCTTTCTTT. Translated, it gives CASGLVLGGLRTEAFF.

To note about this clonotype: The conserved phenylalanine or tryptophan normally closing the CDR3 is absent here, so this likely arose from a read error. V gene TRBV19 combines with J gene TRBJ2-7; 8 positions agree with TRBD1. This CDR3 is built from 13 residues. The V gene's germline CDR1 is LNHDA and CDR2 SQIVND (reference sequence). The trim removed 5 bases at V and 4 bases at J, leaving 4 bases unmatched. The CDR3 loop is CASSPRDRYEQYL. As DNA, the CDR3 is TGTGCCAGTAGTCCCCGGGACAGGTACGAGCAGTACCTC.

This chain connects TRBV7-9 to TRBJ1-1; the D gene is possibly TRBD1 (5 bases). The CDR3 loop spans 13 amino acids. Germline V gene lookup returns CDR1 SEHNR and CDR2 FQNEAQ (reference sequence). Trimming pared 7 bases from V and 3 bases from J, leaving 12 bases between. The CDR3, as DNA: TGTGCCAGCACCCGGGGGGTTGACACTGAAGCTTTCTTT. Translation gives CASTRGVDTEAFF.

V gene TRBV29-1 combines with J gene TRBJ1-1, with no clear D. The CDR3 consists of 11 residues. V was shortened by 7 bases and J by 6 bases, with 12 bases between the two germline ends. Germline V gives CDR1 SQVTM, CDR2 ANQGSEA. CDR3 amino acids: CSALEYAEAFF. The DNA of the CDR3 is TGCAGCGCCCTAGAGTACGCTGAAGCTTTCTTT. The entire variable domain, with the rest obtained from reference TRBV29-1 and TRBJ1-1, is as follows: SAVISQKPSRDICQRGTSLTIQCQVDSQVTMMFWYRQQPGQSLTLIATANQGSEATYESGFVIDKFPISRPNLTFSTLTVSNMSPEDSSIYLCSALEYAEAFFGQGTRLTVV.

The chain combines TRBV12-5 with TRBJ2-3; 7 nucleotides agree with TRBD1. The CDR3 covers 17 residues. Unmatched junction bases numbered 11, after V lost 4 bases and J lost 1 base. Germline values: CDR1 LGHNT, CDR2 FRNRAP. DNA of the CDR3: TGTGCTAGTGGTTCTGACAGGGTGGGGGATGGCACAGATACGCAGTATTTT. Protein product: CASGSDRVGDGTDTQYF.

This chain connects TRBV6-1 to TRBJ1-5; D remains ambiguous. Germline V gene sequence: CDR1 MNHNS, CDR2 SASEGT. Trimming took off 2 bases at V and 2 bases at J, with 13 bases between the two ends. CDR3 size: 16 residues. The CDR3 DNA sequence: TGTGCCAGCAGTGAAAGACAAGATTATGGCAATCAGCCCCAGCATTTT. This sequence encodes CASSERQDYGNQPQHF.

This rearrangement joins TRBV6-2 or TRBV6-3 to TRBJ2-2, with unresolved D. The CDR3 runs to 13 residues. Germline V lookup: CDR1 MNHEY, CDR2 SVGEGT. Trimming removed 5 bases at V and 8 bases at J, with 12 bases between. This CDR3 is CASSLGEQGELFF. CDR3 nucleotides: TGTGCCAGCAGTCTCGGAGAGCAGGGGGAGCTGTTTTTT.

DNA for the CDR3: TGTGCCAGCAGTTTCTCAGCGGGGGGGCAAGAGACCCAGTACTTC. This gives the protein CASSFSAGGQETQYF. The chain uses TRBV27 and TRBJ2-5, with TRBD2 matching over 10 bases. Trimming at V came to 3 bases and at J to 2 bases, leaving 3 bases not matched to a gene. The CDR3 has 15 amino acids. Germline V gene sequence: CDR1 MNHEY, CDR2 SMNVEV (reference sequence).